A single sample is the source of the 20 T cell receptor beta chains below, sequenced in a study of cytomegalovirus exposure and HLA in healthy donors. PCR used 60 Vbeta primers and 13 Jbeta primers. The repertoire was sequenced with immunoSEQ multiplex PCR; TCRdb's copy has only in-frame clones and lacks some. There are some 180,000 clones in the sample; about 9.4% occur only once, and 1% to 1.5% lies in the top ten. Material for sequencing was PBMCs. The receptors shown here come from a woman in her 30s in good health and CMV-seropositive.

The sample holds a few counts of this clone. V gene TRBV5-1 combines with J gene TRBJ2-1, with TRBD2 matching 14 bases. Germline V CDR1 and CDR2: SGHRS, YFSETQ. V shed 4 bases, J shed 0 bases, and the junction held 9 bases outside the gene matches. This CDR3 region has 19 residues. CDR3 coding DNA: TGCGCCAGCAGCCCTGGGACTAGCGGGAGCCTTAGCTCCTACAATGAGCAGTTCTTC. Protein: CASSPGTSGSLSSYNEQFF. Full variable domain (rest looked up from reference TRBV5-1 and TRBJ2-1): KAGVTQTPRYLIKTRGQQVTLSCSPISGHRSVSWYQQTPGQGLQFLFEYFSETQRNKGNFPGRFSGRQFSNSRSEMNVSTLELGDSALYLCASSPGTSGSLSSYNEQFFGPGTRLTVL.

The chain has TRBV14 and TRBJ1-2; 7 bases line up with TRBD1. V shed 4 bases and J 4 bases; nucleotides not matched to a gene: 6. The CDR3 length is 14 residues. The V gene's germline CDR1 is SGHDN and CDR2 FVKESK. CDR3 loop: CASSLGGPGYGYTF. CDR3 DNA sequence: TGTGCCAGCAGCCTAGGGGGCCCGGGCTATGGCTACACCTTC.

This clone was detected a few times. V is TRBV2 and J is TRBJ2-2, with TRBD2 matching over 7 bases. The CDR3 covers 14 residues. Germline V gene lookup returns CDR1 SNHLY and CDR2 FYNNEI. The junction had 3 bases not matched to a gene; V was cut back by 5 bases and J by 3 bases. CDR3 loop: CASSSGTHTGELFF. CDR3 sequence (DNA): TGTGCCAGCAGTAGCGGGACTCACACCGGGGAGCTGTTTTTT. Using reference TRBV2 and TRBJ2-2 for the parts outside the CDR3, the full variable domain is EPEVTQTPSHQVTQMGQEVILRCVPISNHLYFYWYRQILGQKVEFLVSFYNNEISEKSEIFDDQFSVERPDGSNFTLKIRSTKLEDSAMYFCASSSGTHTGELFFGEGSRLTVL.

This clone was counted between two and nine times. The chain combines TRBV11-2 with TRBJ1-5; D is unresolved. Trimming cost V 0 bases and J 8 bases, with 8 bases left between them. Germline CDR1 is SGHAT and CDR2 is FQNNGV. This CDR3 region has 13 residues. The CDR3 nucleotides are TGTGCCAGCAGCTTAGATTATTCGGAGCCCCAGCATTTT. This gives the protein CASSLDYSEPQHF.

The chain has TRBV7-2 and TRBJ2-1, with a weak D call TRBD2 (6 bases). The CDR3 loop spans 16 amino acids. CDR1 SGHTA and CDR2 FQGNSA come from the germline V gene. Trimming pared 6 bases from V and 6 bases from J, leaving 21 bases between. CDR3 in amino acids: CASRAVGLASVNEQFF. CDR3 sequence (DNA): TGTGCCAGCAGGGCCGTAGGGCTAGCGTCGGTCAATGAGCAGTTCTTC.

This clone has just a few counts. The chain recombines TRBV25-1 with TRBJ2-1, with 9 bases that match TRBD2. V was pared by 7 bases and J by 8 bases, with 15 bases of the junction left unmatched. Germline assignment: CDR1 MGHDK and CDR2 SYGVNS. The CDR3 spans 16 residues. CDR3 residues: CASTSGRPRSSHEQFF. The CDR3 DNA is TGTGCCAGCACCAGCGGGAGGCCCCGTTCGTCCCATGAGCAGTTCTTC.

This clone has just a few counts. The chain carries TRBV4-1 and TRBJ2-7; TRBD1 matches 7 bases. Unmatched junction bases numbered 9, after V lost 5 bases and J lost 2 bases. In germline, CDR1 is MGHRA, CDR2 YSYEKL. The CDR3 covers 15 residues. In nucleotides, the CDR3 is TGCGCCAGCAGCGTCGGGACAGCCGTAACCTACGAGCAGTACTTC. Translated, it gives CASSVGTAVTYEQYF.

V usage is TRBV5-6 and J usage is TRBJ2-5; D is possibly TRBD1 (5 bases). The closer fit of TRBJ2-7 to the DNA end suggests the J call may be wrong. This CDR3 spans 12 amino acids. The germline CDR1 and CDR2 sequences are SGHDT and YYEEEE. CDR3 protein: CASSLVGVEQYF. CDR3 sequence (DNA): TGTGCCAGCAGCTTGGTAGGGGTCGAGCAGTACTTC.

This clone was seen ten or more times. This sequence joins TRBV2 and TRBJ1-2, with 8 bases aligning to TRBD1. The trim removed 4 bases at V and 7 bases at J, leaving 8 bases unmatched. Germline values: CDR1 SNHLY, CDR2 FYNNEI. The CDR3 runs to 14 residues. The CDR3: CASSAGAGGGGYTF. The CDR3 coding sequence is TGTGCCAGCAGTGCTGGGGCAGGGGGCGGTGGCTACACCTTC.

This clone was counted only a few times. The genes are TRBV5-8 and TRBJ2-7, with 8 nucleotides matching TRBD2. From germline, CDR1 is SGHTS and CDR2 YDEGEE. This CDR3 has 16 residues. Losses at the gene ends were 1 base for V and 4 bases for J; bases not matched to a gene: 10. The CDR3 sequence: CASSLLVSGSPYEQYF. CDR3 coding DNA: TGTGCCAGCAGCTTGTTGGTGAGCGGGAGTCCTTACGAGCAGTACTTC.

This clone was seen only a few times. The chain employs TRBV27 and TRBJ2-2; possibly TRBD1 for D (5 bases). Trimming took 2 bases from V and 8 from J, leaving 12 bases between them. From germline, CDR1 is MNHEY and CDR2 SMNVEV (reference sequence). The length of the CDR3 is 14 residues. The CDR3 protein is CASSLRRALGELFF. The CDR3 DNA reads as TGTGCCAGCAGTTTACGCAGGGCCCTTGGGGAGCTGTTTTTT.

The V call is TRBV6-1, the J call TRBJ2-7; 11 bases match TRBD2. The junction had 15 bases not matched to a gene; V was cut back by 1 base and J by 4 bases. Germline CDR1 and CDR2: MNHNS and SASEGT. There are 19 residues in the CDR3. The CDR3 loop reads CASSEVTGGASSGRYEQYF. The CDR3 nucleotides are TGTGCCAGCAGTGAAGTCACAGGGGGCGCGTCTAGCGGGAGGTACGAGCAGTACTTC.

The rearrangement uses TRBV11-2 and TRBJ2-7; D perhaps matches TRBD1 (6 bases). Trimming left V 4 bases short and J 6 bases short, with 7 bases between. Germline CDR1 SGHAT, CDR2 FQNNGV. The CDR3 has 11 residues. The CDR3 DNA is TGTGCCAGCAGCTGGGGGCGCGAGCAGTACTTC. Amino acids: CASSWGREQYF.

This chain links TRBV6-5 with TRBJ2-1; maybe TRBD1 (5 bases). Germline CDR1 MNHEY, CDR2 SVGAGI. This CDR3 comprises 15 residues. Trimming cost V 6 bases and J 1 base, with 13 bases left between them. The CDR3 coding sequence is TGTGCCAGCAGACAGGCCCGTTTTTCCTACAATGAGCAGTTCTTC. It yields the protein CASRQARFSYNEQFF.

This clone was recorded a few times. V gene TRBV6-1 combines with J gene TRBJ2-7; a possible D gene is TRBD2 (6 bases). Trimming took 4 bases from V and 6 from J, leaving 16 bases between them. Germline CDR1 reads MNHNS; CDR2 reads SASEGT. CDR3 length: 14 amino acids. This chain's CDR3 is CASSVRGRSVEQYF. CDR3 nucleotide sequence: TGTGCCAGCAGTGTGAGAGGGAGGTCGGTCGAGCAGTACTTC.

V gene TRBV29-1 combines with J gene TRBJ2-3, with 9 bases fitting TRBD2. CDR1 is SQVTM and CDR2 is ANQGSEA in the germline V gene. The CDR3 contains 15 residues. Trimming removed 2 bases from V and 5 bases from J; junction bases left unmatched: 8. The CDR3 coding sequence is TGCAGCGTTGAAACCCCTAGCGGGAATTTAGATACGCAGTATTTT. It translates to CSVETPSGNLDTQYF.

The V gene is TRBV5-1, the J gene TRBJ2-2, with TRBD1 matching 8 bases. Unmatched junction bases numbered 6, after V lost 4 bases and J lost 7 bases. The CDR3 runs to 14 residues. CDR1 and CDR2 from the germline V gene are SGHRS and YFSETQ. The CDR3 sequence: CASSPDREGGELFF. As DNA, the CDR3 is TGCGCCAGCAGCCCGGACAGGGAAGGCGGGGAGCTGTTTTTT.

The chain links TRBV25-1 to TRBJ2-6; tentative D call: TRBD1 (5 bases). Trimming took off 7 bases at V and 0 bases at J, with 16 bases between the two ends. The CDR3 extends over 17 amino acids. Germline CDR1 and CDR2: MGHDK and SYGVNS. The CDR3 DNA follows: TGTGCCAGCACTAAGGGGATCCGTGGCTCTGGGGCCAACGTCCTGACTTTC. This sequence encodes CASTKGIRGSGANVLTF.

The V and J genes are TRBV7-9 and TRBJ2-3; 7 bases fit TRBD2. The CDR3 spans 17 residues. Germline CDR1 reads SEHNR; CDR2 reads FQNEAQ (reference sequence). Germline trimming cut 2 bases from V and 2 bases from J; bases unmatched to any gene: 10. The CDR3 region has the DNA TGTGCCAGCAGCTTACCCGCGGTAGCGGGCAACACAGATACGCAGTATTTT. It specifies CASSLPAVAGNTDTQYF.

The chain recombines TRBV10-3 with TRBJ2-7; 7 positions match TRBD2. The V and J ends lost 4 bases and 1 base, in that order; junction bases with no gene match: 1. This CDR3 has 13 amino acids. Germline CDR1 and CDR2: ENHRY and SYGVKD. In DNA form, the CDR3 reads TGTGCCATCAGTGTGGGAGGGTCCTACGAGCAGTACTTC. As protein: CAISVGGSYEQYF.